This T cell receptor beta chain emerged from a study of blood T cell repertoires in COVID-19. Per the original methods: Estimation of nucleated cell counts was performed using reference gene primer amplification. TCRdb's copy holds only in-frame clones and misses some; the assay was immunoSEQ multiplex PCR. The D gene and trimming were derived from the DNA, and the V and J assignments and clone size from that table. Of 400,000 or so clones detected, roughly 89% appear once; the ten largest clones hold roughly 0.76%. CDR3 length equals 18 residues. In germline, CDR1 is LNHDA, CDR2 SQIVND (reference sequence). The trim removed 4 bases at V and 0 bases at J, leaving 7 bases unmatched.

Sequences were obtained from peripheral blood. The sequence was obtained from a man younger than 30 with COVID-19, enrolled during active disease. The J gene is TRBJ2-6, the V gene TRBV19, with 9 bases matching TRBD1. CDR3 amino acids: CASSTRPGQGSGANVLTF. CDR3 bases: TGTGCCAGTAGTACGAGACCGGGACAGGGCTCTGGGGCCAACGTCCTGACTTTC.